This T cell receptor beta chain originates from a study of blood T cell repertoires in COVID-19. Overall study: Samples of COVID-19 (acute and convalescent) were obtained from the United States, Italy and Spain.

Only in-frame clones appear in the TCRdb table, and some are missing; sequencing was by immunoSEQ multiplex PCR. Altogether around 100,000 clones are present, roughly 85% being singletons, with the ten largest covering about 12%. Trimming pared 5 bases from V and 6 bases from J, leaving 11 bases between. Germline loops: CDR1 MNHEY, CDR2 SVGEGT. This CDR3 is built from 14 residues. V is TRBV6-2 or TRBV6-3 and J is TRBJ1-6; D is perhaps TRBD1 (5 bases). Specimen: peripheral blood. This sequence was found in a woman between 70 and 85 years old with acute or convalescent COVID-19. This chain's CDR3 is CASSGGHVNSPLHF. The CDR3 DNA follows: TGTGCCAGCAGTGGCGGACATGTTAATTCACCCCTCCACTTT.